This T cell receptor beta chain was identified during a study of blood T cell repertoires in COVID-19. Study-wide context: Researchers got acute and convalescent COVID-19 samples from the United States, Italy and Spain. PBMCs, B-cell-depleted T cells, or T cells provided the cDNA or gDNA that made up the material.

TCRdb's table, derived via immunoSEQ multiplex PCR, lists solely in-frame clones and lacks some. The sample contains more than 200,000 clones, 86% of which appear only once. The source material was PBMCs or T cells enriched from blood (not recorded which). This receptor was identified in a man between 35 and 55 years old who had recovered from COVID-19.

The CDR3 nucleotides are TGCGCCAGCAGCCGGGACTTAAATGAGCAGTACTTC. Protein: CASSRDLNEQYF. This chain uses TRBV5-1 with TRBJ2-7; D may be TRBD2 (6 bases). V was cut by 4 bases and J by 7 bases, with 12 bases left in between. The CDR3 consists of 12 residues. Looked up from germline, CDR1 is SGHRS and CDR2 is YFSETQ.